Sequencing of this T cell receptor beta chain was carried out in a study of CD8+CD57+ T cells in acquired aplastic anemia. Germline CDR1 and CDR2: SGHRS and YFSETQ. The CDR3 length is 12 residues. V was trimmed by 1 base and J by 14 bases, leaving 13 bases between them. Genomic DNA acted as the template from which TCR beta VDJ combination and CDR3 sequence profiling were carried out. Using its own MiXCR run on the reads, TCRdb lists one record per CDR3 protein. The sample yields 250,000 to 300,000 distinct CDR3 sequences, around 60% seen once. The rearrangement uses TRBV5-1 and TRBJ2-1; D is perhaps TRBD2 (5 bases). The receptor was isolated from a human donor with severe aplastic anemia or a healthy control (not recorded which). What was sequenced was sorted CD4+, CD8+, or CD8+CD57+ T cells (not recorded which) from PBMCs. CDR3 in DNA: TGCGCCAGCAGCTTGAACGGACTTGATGAGTTCTTC. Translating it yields CASSLNGLDEFF.